This T cell receptor (beta chain) is from a study of cytomegalovirus exposure and HLA in healthy donors. Study as a whole: Early on, a data release was issued that held approximately 92 million unique TCRs from HLA-typed donors.

The PCR made use of 60 Vbeta and 13 Jbeta primers. Assay: immunoSEQ multiplex PCR; the TCRdb copy retains only in-frame clones and omits some. Of tens of thousands of clones in the sample, 78% are singletons; the top ten hold roughly 3%. This clone was found a few times. Trimming cost V 5 bases and J 5 bases, with 15 bases left between them. Germline V CDR1 and CDR2: MDHEN, SYDVKM. This CDR3 comprises 14 residues. The clonotype comes from a woman aged 40 to 50 in good health and CMV-seronegative. Sequenced sample: PBMCs. This chain links TRBV28 with TRBJ1-2; TRBD1 is a possible D gene (6 bases). The CDR3 here is CASSPPGQFYGYTF. Here the CDR3 DNA reads TGTGCCAGCAGTCCCCCAGGACAGTTTTATGGCTACACCTTC.